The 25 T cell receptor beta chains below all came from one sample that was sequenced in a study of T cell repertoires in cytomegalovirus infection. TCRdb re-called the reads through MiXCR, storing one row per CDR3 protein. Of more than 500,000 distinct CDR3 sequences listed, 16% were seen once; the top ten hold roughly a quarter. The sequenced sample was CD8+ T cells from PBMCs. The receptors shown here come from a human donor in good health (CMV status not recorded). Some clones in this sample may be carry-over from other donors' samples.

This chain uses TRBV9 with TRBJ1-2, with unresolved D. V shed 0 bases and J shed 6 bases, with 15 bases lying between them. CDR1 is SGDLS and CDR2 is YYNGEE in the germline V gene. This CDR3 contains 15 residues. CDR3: CASSVGGTNRDGYTF. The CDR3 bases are TGTGCCAGCAGCGTAGGAGGTACAAATCGGGATGGCTACACCTTC.

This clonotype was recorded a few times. The CDR3 is CATSDIMNTGELFF. CDR3 DNA sequence: TGTGCCACCAGTGATATAATGAACACCGGGGAGCTGTTTTTT. The rearrangement uses TRBV24-1 and TRBJ2-2, with D hard to call. The CDR3 is 14 amino acids. Per germline, CDR1 KGHDR and CDR2 SFDVKD. Trimming stripped 3 bases from V and 1 base from J, with 5 bases between.

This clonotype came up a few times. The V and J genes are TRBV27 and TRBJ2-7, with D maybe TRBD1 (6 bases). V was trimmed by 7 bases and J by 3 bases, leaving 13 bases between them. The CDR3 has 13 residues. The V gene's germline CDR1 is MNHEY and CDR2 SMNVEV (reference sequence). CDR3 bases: TGTGCCAGCATGGGGGCGGAGGACTACGAGCAGTACTTC. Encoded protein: CASMGAEDYEQYF.

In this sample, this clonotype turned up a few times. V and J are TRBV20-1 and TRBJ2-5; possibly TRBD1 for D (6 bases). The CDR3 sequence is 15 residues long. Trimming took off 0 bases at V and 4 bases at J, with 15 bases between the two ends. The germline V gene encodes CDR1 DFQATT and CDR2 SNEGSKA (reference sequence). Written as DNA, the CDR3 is TGCAGTGCTAGAGAGGGAACAGGGATGTTAGAGACCCAGTACTTC. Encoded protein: CSAREGTGMLETQYF.

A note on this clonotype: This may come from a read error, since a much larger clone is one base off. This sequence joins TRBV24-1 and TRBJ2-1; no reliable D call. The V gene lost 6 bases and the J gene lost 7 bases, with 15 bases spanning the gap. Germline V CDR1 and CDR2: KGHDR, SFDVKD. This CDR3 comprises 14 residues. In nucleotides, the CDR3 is TGTGCCACCAGTTATCCTCGCTCCGGTAATGAGCAGTTCTTC. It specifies CATSYPRSGNEQFF.

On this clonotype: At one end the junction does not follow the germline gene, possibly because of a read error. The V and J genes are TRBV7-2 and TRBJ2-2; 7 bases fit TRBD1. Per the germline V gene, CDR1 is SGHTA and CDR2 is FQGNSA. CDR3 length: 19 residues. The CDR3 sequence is CASSLRQGFLSANTGVLCF. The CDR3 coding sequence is TGTGCCAGCAGCTTACGACAGGGTTTTCTTTCTGCGAACACCGGGGTGCTGTGTTTT. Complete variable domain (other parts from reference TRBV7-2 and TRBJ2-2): GAGVSQSPSNKVTEKGKDVELRCDPISGHTALYWYRQSLGQGLEFLIYFQGNSAPDKSGLPSDRFSAERTGGSVSTLTIQRTQQEDSAVYLCASSLRQGFLSANTGVLCFGEGSRLTVL.

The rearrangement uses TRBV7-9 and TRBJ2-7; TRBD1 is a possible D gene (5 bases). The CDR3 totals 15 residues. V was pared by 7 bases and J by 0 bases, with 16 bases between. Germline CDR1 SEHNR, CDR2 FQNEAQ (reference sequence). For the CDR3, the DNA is TGTGCCAGCACCCAAACAGGCCCTAGCTCCTACGAGCAGTACTTC. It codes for CASTQTGPSSYEQYF.

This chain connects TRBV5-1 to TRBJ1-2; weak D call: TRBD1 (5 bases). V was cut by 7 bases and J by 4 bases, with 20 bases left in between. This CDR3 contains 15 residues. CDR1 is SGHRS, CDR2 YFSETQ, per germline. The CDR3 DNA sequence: TGCGCCAGCGGACACTATACAGGTTCTTCCTATGGCTACACCTTC. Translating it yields CASGHYTGSSYGYTF.

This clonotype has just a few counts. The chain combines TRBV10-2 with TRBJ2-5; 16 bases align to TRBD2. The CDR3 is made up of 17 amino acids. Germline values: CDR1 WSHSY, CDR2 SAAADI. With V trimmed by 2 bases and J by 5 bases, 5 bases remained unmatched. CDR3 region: CASSEPGLAGGLETQYF. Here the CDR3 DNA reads TGCGCCAGCAGTGAGCCGGGACTAGCGGGAGGGCTTGAGACCCAGTACTTC.

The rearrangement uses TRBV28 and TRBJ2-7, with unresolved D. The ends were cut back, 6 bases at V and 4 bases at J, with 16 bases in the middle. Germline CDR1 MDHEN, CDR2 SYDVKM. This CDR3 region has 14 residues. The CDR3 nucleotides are TGTGCCAGCAGCTTAGCTTTTTCGGCGTACGAGCAGTACTTC. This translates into CASSLAFSAYEQYF.

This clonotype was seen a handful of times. The CDR3 DNA sequence: TGTGCCAGCAGCGTTTCCGGGACTAGCGGGAAGAATGAGCAGTTCTTC. Translated, it gives CASSVSGTSGKNEQFF. The genes are TRBV9 and TRBJ2-1; TRBD2 matches 13 bases. V was clipped by 2 bases and J by 7 bases; unmatched bases: 6. The CDR3 extends over 16 amino acids. The germline gives CDR1 SGDLS, CDR2 YYNGEE.

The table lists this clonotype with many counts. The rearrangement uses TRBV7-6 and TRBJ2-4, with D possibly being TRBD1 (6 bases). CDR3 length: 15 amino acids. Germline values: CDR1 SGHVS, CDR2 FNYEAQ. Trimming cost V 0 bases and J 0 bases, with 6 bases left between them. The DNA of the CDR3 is TGTGCCAGCAGCTTAGCAGGGGGAGCCAAAAACATTCAGTACTTC. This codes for CASSLAGGAKNIQYF.

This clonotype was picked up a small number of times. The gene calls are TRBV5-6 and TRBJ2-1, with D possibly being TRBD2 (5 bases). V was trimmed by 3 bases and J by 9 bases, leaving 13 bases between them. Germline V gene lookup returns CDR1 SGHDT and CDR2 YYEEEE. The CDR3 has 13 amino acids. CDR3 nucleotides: TGTGCCAGCAGCTGGGAGTTTAGCAGTGAGCAGTTCTTC. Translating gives CASSWEFSSEQFF.

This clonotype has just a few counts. CDR3 bases: TGCGCCAGCAGCCTAGGTACTGACAGATTCAACTATGGCTACACCTTC. Residues: CASSLGTDRFNYGYTF. The V and J genes are TRBV4-1 and TRBJ1-2; TRBD1 might be the D (5 bases). Between the trimmed V and J ends, which lost 4 bases and 2 bases, there was a span of 17 bases. CDR3 length: 16 residues. The V gene's germline CDR1 is MGHRA and CDR2 YSYEKL.

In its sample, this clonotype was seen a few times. This CDR3 reads CASSFSPKYMNTEAFF. For the CDR3, the DNA is TGTGCCAGCAGTTTTAGTCCGAAGTACATGAACACTGAAGCTTTCTTT. The chain employs TRBV12-3 or TRBV12-4 and TRBJ1-1; no clear D gene. The CDR3 covers 16 residues. Trimming took 3 bases from V and 0 from J, leaving 14 bases between them.

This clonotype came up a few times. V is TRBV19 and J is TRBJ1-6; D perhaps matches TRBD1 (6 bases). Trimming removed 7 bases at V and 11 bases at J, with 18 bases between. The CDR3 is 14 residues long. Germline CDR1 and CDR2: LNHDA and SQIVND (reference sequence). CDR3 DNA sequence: TGTGCCAGTACCCCCGGGACACAAAGAGCACCCCTCCACTTT. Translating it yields CASTPGTQRAPLHF.

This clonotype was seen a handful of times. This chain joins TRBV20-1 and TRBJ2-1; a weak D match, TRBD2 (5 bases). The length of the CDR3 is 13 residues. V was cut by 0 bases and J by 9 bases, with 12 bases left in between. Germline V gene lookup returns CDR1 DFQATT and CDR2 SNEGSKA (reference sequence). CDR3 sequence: CSARDTRAPEQFF. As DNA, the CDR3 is TGCAGTGCTAGAGATACGAGGGCCCCTGAGCAGTTCTTC.

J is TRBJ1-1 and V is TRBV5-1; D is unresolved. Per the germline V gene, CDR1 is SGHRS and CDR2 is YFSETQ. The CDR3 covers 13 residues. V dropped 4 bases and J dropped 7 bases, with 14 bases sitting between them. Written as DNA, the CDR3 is TGCGCCAGCAGCATTCCCCGGGCAGGTGAAGCTTTCTTT. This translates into CASSIPRAGEAFF.

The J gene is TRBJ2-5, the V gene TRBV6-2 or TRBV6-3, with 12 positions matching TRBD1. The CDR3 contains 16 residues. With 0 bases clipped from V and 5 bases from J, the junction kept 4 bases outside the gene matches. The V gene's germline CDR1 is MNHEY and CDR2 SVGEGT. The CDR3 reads CASSYSRDRGLETQYF. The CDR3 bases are TGTGCCAGCAGTTACTCCCGGGACAGGGGGCTGGAGACCCAGTACTTC.

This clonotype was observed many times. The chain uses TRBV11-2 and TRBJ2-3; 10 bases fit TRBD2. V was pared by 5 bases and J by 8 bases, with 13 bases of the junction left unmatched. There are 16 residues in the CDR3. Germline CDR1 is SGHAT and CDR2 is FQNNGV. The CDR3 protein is CASSPSGLAVGGTQYF. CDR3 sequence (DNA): TGTGCCAGCAGCCCATCTGGACTAGCGGTCGGCGGTACGCAGTATTTT.

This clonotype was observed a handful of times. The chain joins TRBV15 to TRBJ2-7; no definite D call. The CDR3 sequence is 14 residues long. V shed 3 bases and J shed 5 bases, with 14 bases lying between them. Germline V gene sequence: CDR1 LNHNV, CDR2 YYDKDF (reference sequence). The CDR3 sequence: CATSRQVGSHEQYF. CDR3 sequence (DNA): TGTGCCACCAGCAGGCAGGTTGGTTCCCACGAGCAGTACTTC.

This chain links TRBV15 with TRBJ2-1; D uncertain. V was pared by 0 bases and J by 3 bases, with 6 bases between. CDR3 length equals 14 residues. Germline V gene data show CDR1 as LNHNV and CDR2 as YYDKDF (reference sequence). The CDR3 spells CATSRDADYNEQFF. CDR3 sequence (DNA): TGTGCCACCAGCAGAGATGCGGACTACAATGAGCAGTTCTTC.

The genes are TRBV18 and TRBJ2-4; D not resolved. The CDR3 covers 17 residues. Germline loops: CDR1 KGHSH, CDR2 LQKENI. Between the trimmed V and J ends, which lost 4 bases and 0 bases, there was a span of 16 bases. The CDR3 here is CASSLSSEGLAKNIQYF. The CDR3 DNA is TGTGCCAGCTCACTTTCCTCGGAAGGTCTAGCCAAAAACATTCAGTACTTC.

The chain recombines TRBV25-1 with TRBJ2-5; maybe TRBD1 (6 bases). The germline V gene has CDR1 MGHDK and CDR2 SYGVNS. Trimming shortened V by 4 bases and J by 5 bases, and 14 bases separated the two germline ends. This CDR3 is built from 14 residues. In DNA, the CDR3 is TGTGCCAGCAGTGGAGACAGGCGAGGGGAGACCCAGTACTTC. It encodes CASSGDRRGETQYF. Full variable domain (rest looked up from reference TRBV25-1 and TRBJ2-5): EADIYQTPRYLVIGTGKKITLECSQTMGHDKMYWYQQDPGMELHLIHYSYGVNSTEKGDLSSESTVSRIRTEHFPLTLESARPSHTSQYLCASSGDRRGETQYFGPGTRLLVL.

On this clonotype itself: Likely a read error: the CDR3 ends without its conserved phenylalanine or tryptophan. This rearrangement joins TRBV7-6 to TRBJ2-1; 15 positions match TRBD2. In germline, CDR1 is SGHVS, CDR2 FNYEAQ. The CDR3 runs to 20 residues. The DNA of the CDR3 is TGTGCCAGCAGCTCGCCCTCCGGGACTAGCGGGGGGAGCTCCTACAATGTGCAGTTCTCC. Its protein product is CASSSPSGTSGGSSYNVQFS.